The clone carrying this TCR beta chain turned up a few times. Its antigen is currently unknown. The record originates from a study of identical twins. Study conclusions and caveats: Carriage of fewer insertions was seen in abundant cord blood beta clonotypes, whereas memory repertoires showed none. Twin pairs' shared out-of-frame alpha sequences were enriched in low generation probability.

TCRdb reprocessed the 5' RACE reads with MiXCR, giving one entry per CDR3 protein. The top ten clones hold roughly 0.44% of a sample with around 490,000 distinct CDR3 sequences, 15% of them seen once. Healthy Caucasians provided all donations. The CDR3 consists of 17 residues. From germline, CDR1 is LNHDA and CDR2 SQIVND (reference sequence). The V and J ends lost 4 bases and 2 bases respectively, with 20 bases between them. The data were also submitted as part of a second study, on yellow fever vaccine responses in identical twins.

This rearrangement joins TRBV19 to TRBJ2-5; D perhaps matches TRBD1 (6 bases). Sequencing was carried out using CD4+ T cells sorted from blood. The receptor comes from a young woman in good health. The CDR3 nucleotides read TGTGCCAGTAGTAATCAGGGGACCACTTCGCTTCAAGAGACCCAGTACTTC. Amino acids: CASSNQGTTSLQETQYF.